This is a list of T cell receptor beta chains from one sample in a study. One entry per CDR3 protein, called by TCRdb with MiXCR from the reads. The profile shows 3,600 or so distinct CDR3 sequences, over 7.5% of them singletons. The sequenced sample was CD4+ T cells from synovial fluid. These receptors all come from a human donor with rheumatoid arthritis. The CDR3 runs from the conserved cysteine through the conserved F or W. Each record gives: D gene, CDR3 length, clone size, V gene, J gene, CDR3 protein, CDR3 DNA. D genes are given only for firm matches. Clone size is given for some rows only: seen once, a few or many times, or a class if the clone is expanded.

>TRBD2|16|large|TRBV5-1|TRBJ2-5
CASSRSGRGNQETQYF
TGCGCCAGCAGCCGAAGCGGGAGAGGTAACCAAGAGACCCAGTACTTC
>.|13|.|TRBV29-1|TRBJ1-1
CSVIGSGNTEAFF
TGCAGCGTTATAGGTTCAGGTAACACTGAAGCTTTCTTT
>TRBD2|14|medium-sized|TRBV20-1|TRBJ2-3
CSAPSGTGTDTQYF
TGCAGTGCCCCGAGCGGGACTGGCACAGATACGCAGTATTTT
>TRBD2|15|medium-sized|TRBV12-3/TRBV12-4|TRBJ2-7
CASSLSSGRFYEQYF
TGTGCCAGCAGTTTGTCTAGCGGGAGATTCTACGAGCAGTACTTC
>.|16|medium-sized|TRBV20-1|TRBJ2-2
CSAPVVAGDTSGELFF
TGCAGTGCCCCTGTAGTGGCAGGGGATACTTCCGGGGAGCTGTTTTTT
>.|15|medium-sized|TRBV7-3|TRBJ1-6
CASRQPGTRNSPLHF
TGTGCCAGCAGACAACCCGGGACAAGGAATTCACCCCTCCACTTT
>.|16|medium-sized|TRBV4-3|TRBJ1-5
CASSQDVRSSNQPQHF
TGCGCCAGCAGCCAAGATGTCCGGAGTAGCAATCAGCCCCAGCATTTT
>.|14|medium-sized|TRBV20-1|TRBJ1-3
CSAVPGNSGNTIYF
TGCAGTGCAGTACCAGGGAACTCTGGAAACACCATATATTTT
>.|14|large|TRBV7-8|TRBJ1-1
CASSSGTANTEAFF
TGTGCCAGCAGCTCCGGGACGGCGAACACTGAAGCTTTCTTT
>.|14|medium-sized|TRBV20-1|TRBJ2-3
CSAPRAGDGDTQYF
TGCAGTGCCCCGAGGGCAGGGGATGGGGATACGCAGTATTTT
>TRBD1|14|many|TRBV20-1|TRBJ1-4
CSASPGTVNEKLFF
TGCAGTGCTAGCCCCGGGACAGTGAATGAAAAACTGTTTTTT
>.|15|large|TRBV6-1|TRBJ2-1
CASTQGGGMYNEQFF
TGTGCCAGCACTCAAGGGGGGGGCATGTACAATGAGCAGTTCTTC
>TRBD2|16|medium-sized|TRBV6-2/TRBV6-3|TRBJ2-3
CASRSPAGVGTDTQYF
TGTGCCAGCAGATCCCCAGCGGGAGTCGGCACAGATACGCAGTATTTT
>.|12|medium-sized|TRBV7-2|TRBJ2-7
CASSPAPYEQYF
TGTGCCAGCAGCCCTGCCCCGTACGAGCAGTACTTC
>TRBD1|16|medium-sized|TRBV13|TRBJ2-2
CASSLDAGTGPGELFF
TGTGCCAGCAGCTTAGACGCCGGGACAGGACCCGGGGAGCTGTTTTTT
>TRBD1|14|medium-sized|TRBV11-3|TRBJ2-7
CASSAGTGVAEQYF
TGTGCCAGCAGCGCCGGGACAGGAGTGGCCGAGCAGTACTTC
>.|15|many|TRBV28|TRBJ1-4
CASSPGTGTNEKLFF
TGTGCCAGCAGTCCTGGTACGGGCACTAATGAAAAACTGTTTTTT
>.|15|many|TRBV7-9|TRBJ2-2
CASSLGDTQAGELFF
TGTGCCAGCAGCTTGGGGGACACCCAAGCTGGGGAGCTGTTTTTT
>TRBD2|14|.|TRBV5-1|TRBJ2-7
CASSLTSGFYEQYF
TGCGCCAGCAGCTTGACTAGCGGGTTTTACGAGCAGTACTTC
>.|15|medium-sized|TRBV7-3|TRBJ2-1
CASSIHPDSYNEQFF
TGTGCCAGCAGCATCCACCCCGACTCCTACAATGAGCAGTTCTTC
>.|17|many|TRBV28|TRBJ2-3
CASSSPRGQDGTDTQYF
TGTGCCAGCAGTTCCCCCCGAGGTCAGGATGGCACAGATACGCAGTATTTT
>TRBD2|14|medium-sized|TRBV27|TRBJ2-3
CASSRLAATDTQYF
TGTGCCAGCAGTCGACTAGCGGCCACAGATACGCAGTATTTT
>TRBD2|16|medium-sized|TRBV5-1|TRBJ2-5
CASSLGTSGPQETQYF
TGCGCCAGCAGCCTGGGGACTAGCGGCCCCCAAGAGACCCAGTACTTC
>TRBD2|18|medium-sized|TRBV11-2|TRBJ2-7
CASSERFIRAGGPHEQYF
TGTGCCAGCAGCGAAAGATTTATCCGAGCGGGAGGGCCCCACGAGCAGTACTTC
>.|11|.|TRBV2|TRBJ2-5
CASSSWGTQYF
TGTGCCAGCAGCTCCTGGGGGACCCAGTACTTC
>TRBD2|14|many|TRBV20-1|TRBJ2-1
CSADPGTSGNEQFF
TGCAGTGCTGATCCCGGGACTAGCGGGAATGAGCAGTTCTTC
>TRBD1|14|medium-sized|TRBV20-1|TRBJ1-5
CSARHGTGGQPQHF
TGCAGTGCTAGACACGGGACAGGGGGACAGCCCCAGCATTTT
>TRBD2|16|few|TRBV7-2|TRBJ2-2
CASSHIAGVNTGELFF
TGTGCCAGCAGCCACATAGCGGGAGTGAACACCGGGGAGCTGTTTTTT
>TRBD2|15|medium-sized|TRBV20-1|TRBJ2-7
CSAREGGTSGYEQYF
TGCAGTGCTAGAGAGGGAGGGACTAGCGGATACGAGCAGTACTTC
>TRBD1|14|medium-sized|TRBV20-1|TRBJ1-1
CSPRQGQIGTEAFF
TGCAGTCCACGACAGGGGCAAATAGGCACTGAAGCTTTCTTT
>TRBD1|22|many|TRBV4-3|TRBJ1-2
CASSQGAGNRRAGGDGGYGYTF
TGCGCCAGCAGCCAAGGCGCGGGAAACCGGAGGGCAGGGGGCGATGGGGGCTATGGCTACACCTTC
>TRBD2|14|many|TRBV5-4|TRBJ2-4
CASSFREGRNIQYF
TGTGCCAGCAGCTTCCGGGAGGGCCGAAACATTCAGTACTTC
>.|13|medium-sized|TRBV20-1|TRBJ1-4
CSAPTVGDEKLFF
TGCAGTGCCCCGACAGTTGGGGATGAAAAACTGTTTTTT
>TRBD1|13|.|TRBV30|TRBJ1-3
CASTTGSGNTIYF
TGTGCCTCAACGACAGGGTCCGGAAACACCATATATTTT
>.|14|medium-sized|TRBV27|TRBJ2-1
CAGEWDLTYNEQFF
TGTGCCGGCGAGTGGGATTTGACCTACAATGAGCAGTTCTTC
>TRBD2|15|medium-sized|TRBV7-2|TRBJ2-7
CASSLGLASTYEQYF
TGTGCCAGCAGCTTAGGACTAGCGAGTACCTACGAGCAGTACTTC
>TRBD2|16|many|TRBV7-2|TRBJ2-1
CASSLQSGSSYNEQFF
TGTGCCAGCAGCTTACAGAGCGGGAGCTCCTACAATGAGCAGTTCTTC
>.|13|many|TRBV20-1|TRBJ1-1
CSALDTKNTEAFF
TGCAGTGCACTGGACACCAAGAACACTGAAGCTTTCTTT
>.|14|medium-sized|TRBV7-9|TRBJ1-1
CASSLAGGGPEAFF
TGTGCCAGCAGCTTAGCGGGGGGGGGACCTGAAGCTTTCTTT